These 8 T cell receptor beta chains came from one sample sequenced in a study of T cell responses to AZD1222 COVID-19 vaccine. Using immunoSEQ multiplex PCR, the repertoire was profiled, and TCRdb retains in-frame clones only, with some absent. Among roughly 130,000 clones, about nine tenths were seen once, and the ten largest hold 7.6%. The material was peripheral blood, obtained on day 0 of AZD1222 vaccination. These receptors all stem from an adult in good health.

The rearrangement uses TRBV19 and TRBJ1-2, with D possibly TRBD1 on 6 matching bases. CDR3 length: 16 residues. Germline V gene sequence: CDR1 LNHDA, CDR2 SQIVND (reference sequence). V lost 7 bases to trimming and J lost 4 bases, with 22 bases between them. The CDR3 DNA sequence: TGTGCCAGTAACCGCGGACAGATGTCCCTAGTCTATGGCTACACCTTC. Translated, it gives CASNRGQMSLVYGYTF. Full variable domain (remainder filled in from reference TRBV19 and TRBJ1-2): DGGITQSPKYLFRKEGQNVTLSCEQNLNHDAMYWYRQDPGQGLRLIYYSQIVNDFQKGDIAEGYSVSREKKESFPLTVTSAQKNPTAFYLCASNRGQMSLVYGYTFGSGTRLTVV.

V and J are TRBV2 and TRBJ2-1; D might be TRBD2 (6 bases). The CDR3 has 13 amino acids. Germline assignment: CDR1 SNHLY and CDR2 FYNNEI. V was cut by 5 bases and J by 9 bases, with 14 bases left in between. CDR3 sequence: CASSIRDSSEQFF. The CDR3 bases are TGTGCCAGCAGTATCCGGGACTCGAGTGAGCAGTTCTTC.

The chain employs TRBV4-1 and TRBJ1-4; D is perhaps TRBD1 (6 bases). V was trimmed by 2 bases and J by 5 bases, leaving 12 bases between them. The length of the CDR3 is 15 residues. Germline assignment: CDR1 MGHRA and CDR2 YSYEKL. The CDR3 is CASSQTRTANEKLFF. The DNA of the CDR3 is TGCGCCAGCAGCCAAACCCGGACAGCCAATGAAAAACTGTTTTTT.

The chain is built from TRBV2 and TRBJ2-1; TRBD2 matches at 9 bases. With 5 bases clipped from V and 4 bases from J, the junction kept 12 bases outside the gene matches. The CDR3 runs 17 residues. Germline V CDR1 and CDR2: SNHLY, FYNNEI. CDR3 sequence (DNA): TGTGCCAGCAGTTACTCGGGGGTAGCGGGAGTTTACAATGAGCAGTTCTTC. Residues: CASSYSGVAGVYNEQFF.

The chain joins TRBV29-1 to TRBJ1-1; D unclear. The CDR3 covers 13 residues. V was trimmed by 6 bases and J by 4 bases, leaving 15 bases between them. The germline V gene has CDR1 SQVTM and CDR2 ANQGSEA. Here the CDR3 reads CSVAEIVATEAFF. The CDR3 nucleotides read TGCAGCGTGGCGGAGATCGTGGCCACTGAAGCTTTCTTT. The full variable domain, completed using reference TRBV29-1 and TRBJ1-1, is SAVISQKPSRDICQRGTSLTIQCQVDSQVTMMFWYRQQPGQSLTLIATANQGSEATYESGFVIDKFPISRPNLTFSTLTVSNMSPEDSSIYLCSVAEIVATEAFFGQGTRLTVV.

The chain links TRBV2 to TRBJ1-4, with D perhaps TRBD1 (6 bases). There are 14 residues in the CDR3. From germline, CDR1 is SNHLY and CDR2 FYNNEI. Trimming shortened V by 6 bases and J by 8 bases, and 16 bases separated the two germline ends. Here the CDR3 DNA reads TGTGCCAGCAGATTCCGGGACATAGGGGAAAAACTGTTTTTT. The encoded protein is CASRFRDIGEKLFF. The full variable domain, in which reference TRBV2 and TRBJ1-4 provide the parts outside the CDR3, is EPEVTQTPSHQVTQMGQEVILRCVPISNHLYFYWYRQILGQKVEFLVSFYNNEISEKSEIFDDQFSVERPDGSNFTLKIRSTKLEDSAMYFCASRFRDIGEKLFFGSGTQLSVL.

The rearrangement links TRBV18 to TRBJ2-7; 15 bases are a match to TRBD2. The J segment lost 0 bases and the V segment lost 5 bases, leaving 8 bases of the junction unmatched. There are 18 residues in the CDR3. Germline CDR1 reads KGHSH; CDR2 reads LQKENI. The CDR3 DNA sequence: TGTGCCAGCTCATTGAGGACTAGCGGGAGGGCCCTCTCCTACGAGCAGTACTTC. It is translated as CASSLRTSGRALSYEQYF.

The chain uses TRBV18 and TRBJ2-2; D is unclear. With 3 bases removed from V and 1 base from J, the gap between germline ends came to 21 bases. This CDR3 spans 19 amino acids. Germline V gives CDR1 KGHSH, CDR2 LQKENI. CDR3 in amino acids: CASSPLGRRAIGNTGELFF. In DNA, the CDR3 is TGTGCCAGCTCACCTCTTGGACGGAGAGCGATTGGGAACACCGGGGAGCTGTTTTTT.